The present entry profiles one TCR beta chain with its context. Its antigen is not identified. This specimen comes from a study of vaccination and CD4 T cells after COVID-19. Sequenced with the Oncomine TCR Beta short-read assay was DNA taken from cultured CD4+ T cells. MiXCR, run by TCRdb on the PCR reads, gives a single entry per CDR3 protein. Of 2,500 to 3,500 distinct CDR3 sequences listed, approximately 80% are singletons. Germline V gives CDR1 DFQATT, CDR2 SNEGSKA (reference sequence). Between the trimmed V and J ends, which lost 5 bases and 4 bases, there was a span of 18 bases. The CDR3 has 15 amino acids. General study results and limits: Spike mono-reactivity held for 304 of 307 vaccine-specific clones in convalescent patients.

Treatment given: roughly 10-day PBMC culture with coronavirus spike peptide pools or control peptides (ViraFEST assay). This rearrangement joins TRBV20-1 to TRBJ2-4; D unresolved. The source is a human donor who had recovered from COVID-19. The specimen sequenced was CD4+ T cells from blood, cultured in vitro. The CDR3 loop reads CSAEPPGAVKNIQYF. The CDR3 DNA is TGCAGTGCTGAGCCACCGGGTGCAGTTAAAAACATTCAGTACTTC.